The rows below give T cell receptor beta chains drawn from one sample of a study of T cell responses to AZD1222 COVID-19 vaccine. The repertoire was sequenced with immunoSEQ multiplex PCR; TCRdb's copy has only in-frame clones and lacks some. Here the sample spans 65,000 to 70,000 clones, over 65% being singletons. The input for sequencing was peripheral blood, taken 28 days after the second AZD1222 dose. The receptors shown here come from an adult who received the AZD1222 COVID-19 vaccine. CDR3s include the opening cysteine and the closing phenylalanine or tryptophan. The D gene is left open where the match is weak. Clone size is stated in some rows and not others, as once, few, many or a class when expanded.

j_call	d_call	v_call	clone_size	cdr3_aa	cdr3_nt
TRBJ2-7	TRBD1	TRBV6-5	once	CASSGTGTYEQYF	TGTGCCAGCAGCGGGACAGGCACCTACGAGCAGTACTTC
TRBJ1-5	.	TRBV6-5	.	CASSYSDSSNQPQHF	TGTGCCAGCAGTTACTCGGACAGTAGCAATCAGCCCCAGCATTTT
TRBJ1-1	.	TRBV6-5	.	CASSFSRETEAFF	TGTGCCAGCAGTTTCTCCCGGGAAACTGAAGCTTTCTTT
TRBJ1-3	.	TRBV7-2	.	CASSLSAGGFRNTIYF	TGTGCCAGCAGCTTAAGTGCCGGGGGATTTAGAAACACCATATATTTT
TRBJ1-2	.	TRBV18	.	CASSSTAVTNYGYTF	TGTGCCAGCTCATCCACAGCCGTTACTAACTATGGCTACACCTTC
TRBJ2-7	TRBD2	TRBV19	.	CASRLAGGHEQYF	TGTGCCAGTAGACTAGCGGGAGGACACGAGCAGTACTTC
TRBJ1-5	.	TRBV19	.	CASKLGQDNQPQHF	TGTGCCAGTAAATTGGGACAAGACAATCAGCCCCAGCATTTT
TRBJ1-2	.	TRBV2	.	CASSADANYGYTF	TGTGCCAGCAGTGCAGATGCTAACTATGGCTACACCTTC
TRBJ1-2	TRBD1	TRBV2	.	CATRGESYGYTF	TGTGCCACCAGGGGGGAAAGCTATGGCTACACCTTC
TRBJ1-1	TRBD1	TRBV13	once	CASSLGLPGQGRSFF	TGTGCCAGCAGCTTGGGTTTACCGGGACAGGGCCGATCTTTCTTT
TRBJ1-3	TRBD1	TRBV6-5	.	CASRDRGIFGNTIYF	TGTGCCAGCCGGGACAGGGGAATTTTTGGAAACACCATATATTTT
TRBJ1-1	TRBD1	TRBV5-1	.	CASSIGGAVPEAFF	TGCGCCAGCAGCATAGGGGGCGCAGTCCCTGAAGCTTTCTTT
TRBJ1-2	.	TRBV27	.	CASRTSGAASYGYTF	TGTGCCAGCAGGACCTCAGGGGCCGCTAGTTATGGCTACACCTTC
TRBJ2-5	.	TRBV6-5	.	CATQYQETQYF	TGTGCCACCCAATACCAAGAGACCCAGTACTTC
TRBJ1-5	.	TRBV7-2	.	CASSLGLNNQPQHF	TGTGCCAGCAGCTTGGGACTTAACAATCAGCCCCAGCATTTT
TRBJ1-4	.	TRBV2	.	CASTERQVQGEKLFF	TGTGCCAGCACTGAAAGACAGGTCCAGGGGGAAAAACTGTTTTTT
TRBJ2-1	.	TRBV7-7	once	CASSLSGTNEQFF	TGTGCTAGCAGCTTATCAGGGACCAATGAGCAGTTCTTC
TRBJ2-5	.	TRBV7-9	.	CASSLAQGGEETQYF	TGTGCCAGCAGCTTAGCACAGGGCGGGGAAGAGACCCAGTACTTC
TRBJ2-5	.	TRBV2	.	CASSVAQTQYF	TGTGCCAGCAGTGTTGCGCAGACCCAGTACTTC
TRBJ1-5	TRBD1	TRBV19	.	CASSIQGASNQPQHF	TGTGCCAGTAGTATTCAGGGGGCGAGCAATCAGCCCCAGCATTTT
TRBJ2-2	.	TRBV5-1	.	CASSPPANTGELFF	TGCGCCAGCAGCCCCCCTGCGAACACCGGGGAGCTGTTTTTT
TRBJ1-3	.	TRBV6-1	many	CASSEVGGNTIYF	TGTGCCAGCAGTGAAGTTGGAGGAAACACCATATATTTT
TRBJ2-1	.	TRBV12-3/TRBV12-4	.	CASSLFAKEQFF	TGTGCCAGCAGTTTATTCGCCAAGGAGCAGTTCTTC